The subject of this entry is one T cell receptor (beta chain). The V gene's germline CDR1 is MNHEY and CDR2 SMNVEV (reference sequence). CDR3 length: 15 residues. V lost 7 bases to trimming and J lost 4 bases; unmatched junction nucleotides: 10. The data derive from a study of control samples from healthy donors and cancer patients. TCRdb's table, derived via immunoSEQ multiplex PCR, lists solely in-frame clones and lacks some. The sample contains about 110,000 clones, approximately 82% of which appear only once. Sequenced: blood. The rearrangement uses TRBV27 and TRBJ1-2; 9 bases agree with TRBD1. The receptor's source is a man between 18 and 35 years old in good health. The CDR3 nucleotides read TGTGCCAGCACCTCCGGACAGGGGAACTTCTATGGCTACACCTTC. Residues: CASTSGQGNFYGYTF.